This T cell receptor (beta chain) was sequenced for a study of human T cells and chemical hapten exposure. Across the whole study: Patch tests put 0.01% DPC on the upper back, read at 6 days. Patients were mainly female, each with alopecia areata, totalis or universalis.

The library put unique molecular identifiers onto individual cDNA molecules. TCRdb itself ran the RACE reads through MiXCR, one entry per CDR3 protein. This sample has a few hundred thousand distinct CDR3 sequences; around 6% occur once, and the top ten carry about 5%. V shed 7 bases and J shed 0 bases, with 7 bases lying between them. The CDR3 covers 13 residues. Germline loops: CDR1 MNHEY, CDR2 SVGAGI. In its sample, this clonotype was seen many times. The time point is: patch test 2, 6 weeks after DPC sensitization. The treatment denotes: therapeutic diphenylcyclopropenone sensitization with weekly scalp DPC. Donors, patients with alopecia ranging from 18 to 70 years old and judged suitable for DPC, provided samples.

This clonotype originated in a young woman with alopecia areata. Some clones in this sample may be carry-over from other donors' samples. The chain is built from TRBV6-5 and TRBJ1-3, with D hard to call. The sequencing used whole blood, collected in connection with sensitization to the hapten diphenylcyclopropenone (DPC). DNA of the CDR3: TGTGCCAGCACCCCGTTCTCTGGAAACACCATATATTTT. It yields the protein CASTPFSGNTIYF.